Included here is one T cell receptor beta chain sequence, with context. The data were taken from a study of blood T cell repertoires in COVID-19. Background on the study: Sites across the United States, Italy and Spain contributed samples from acute and convalescent COVID-19. T cells, B-cell-depleted T cells, or PBMCs provided the cDNA or gDNA that served as material.

J was trimmed by 0 bases and V by 4 bases; bases with no gene match: 6. The germline CDR1 and CDR2 sequences are LNHDA and SQIVND (reference sequence). CDR3 length: 17 residues. In the original workflow: Reference gene primers were amplified, and this amplification served to estimate nucleated cell counts. Assay: immunoSEQ multiplex PCR; the TCRdb copy retains only in-frame clones and omits some. V, J and clone size reflect that table, while D and trimming were determined from the DNA. The sample shows some 300,000 clones, roughly 86% of them seen only once. Sequenced material: peripheral blood. V and J are TRBV19 and TRBJ2-6; 7 nucleotides agree with TRBD1. The receptor was derived from a man in his 70s with acute or convalescent COVID-19. CDR3 protein: CASSKGQSFSGANVLTF. CDR3 bases: TGTGCCAGTAGTAAGGGACAGAGTTTCTCTGGGGCCAACGTCCTGACTTTC.